One sample yielded the 31 T cell receptor beta chains listed below, sequenced in a study of cytomegalovirus exposure and HLA in healthy donors. A multiplex PCR was run with 60 Vbeta primers and 13 Jbeta primers. Clones were read by immunoSEQ multiplex PCR, and TCRdb kept only the in-frame ones, dropping some. The profile shows roughly 100,000 clones, over 65% of them singletons. Sequences were obtained from PBMCs. The receptors were gathered from a man aged 40-55 years in good health and CMV-seropositive.

This chain joins TRBV4-3 and TRBJ2-7; TRBD2 matches at 9 bases. V trimming: 1 base; J trimming: 5 bases; junction bases outside the gene matches: 9. This CDR3 spans 16 amino acids. CDR1 and CDR2 (germline): LGHNA, YSLEER. The CDR3 DNA follows: TGCGCCAGCAGCCAAGTGACTAGCGGTCCTTCCCACGAGCAGTACTTC. Its protein product is CASSQVTSGPSHEQYF.

The chain combines TRBV7-8 with TRBJ1-3, with TRBD1 as a possible D gene (5 bases). Trimming took off 5 bases at V and 1 base at J, with 21 bases between the two ends. Germline V lookup: CDR1 SGHVS, CDR2 FQNEAQ. The CDR3 has 18 amino acids. The CDR3 bases are TGTGCCAGCAGCCAGACCCAGGGTACCCTAAGATCTGGAAACACCATATATTTT. Translating gives CASSQTQGTLRSGNTIYF.

This chain links TRBV5-1 with TRBJ2-2, with D possibly being TRBD1 (6 bases). CDR1 SGHRS and CDR2 YFSETQ come from the germline V gene. This CDR3 comprises 14 residues. With 4 bases removed from V and 1 base from J, the gap between germline ends came to 8 bases. CDR3 protein: CASSRGQNTGELFF. DNA of the CDR3: TGCGCCAGCAGCCGGGGACAGAACACCGGGGAGCTGTTTTTT.

V is TRBV6-1 and J is TRBJ1-2; D remains unclear. Germline V gives CDR1 MNHNS, CDR2 SASEGT. The CDR3 is 14 amino acids. With 3 bases removed from V and 2 bases from J, the gap between germline ends came to 10 bases. CDR3 region: CASSDPGGNYGYTF. The CDR3 DNA reads TGTGCCAGCAGTGACCCAGGTGGAAACTATGGCTACACCTTC.

The V and J genes are TRBV11-3 and TRBJ2-7, with D possibly matching TRBD2 (6 bases). The CDR3 runs 15 residues. Between the trimmed V and J ends, which lost 4 bases and 3 bases, there was a span of 16 bases. Germline-derived CDR1 and CDR2 are SGHNT and YENEEA. CDR3 protein: CASSSLRGAIYEQYF. The CDR3, as DNA: TGTGCCAGCAGCTCTCTGCGGGGAGCGATCTACGAGCAGTACTTC.

This clone occurred a few times. The chain recombines TRBV5-6 with TRBJ1-1, with D unclear. Trimming stripped 7 bases from V and 4 bases from J, with 17 bases between. Germline CDR1 reads SGHDT; CDR2 reads YYEEEE. The length of the CDR3 is 14 residues. CDR3 sequence reads: CASHDRGRVTEAFF. In DNA, the CDR3 is TGTGCCAGCCACGACCGGGGAAGGGTCACTGAAGCTTTCTTT. Looking up the rest from reference TRBV5-6 and TRBJ1-1 gives the full variable domain: DAGVTQSPTHLIKTRGQQVTLRCSPKSGHDTVSWYQQALGQGPQFIFQYYEEEERQRGNFPDRFSGHQFPNYSSELNVNALLLGDSALYLCASHDRGRVTEAFFGQGTRLTVV.

The chain couples TRBV10-3 to TRBJ1-1; a possible D gene is TRBD1 (5 bases). Germline lookup yields CDR1 ENHRY and CDR2 SYGVKD. The V gene lost 0 bases and the J gene lost 1 base, with 15 bases spanning the gap. This CDR3 has 17 amino acids. CDR3 in amino acids: CAISESGGRVGNTEAFF. The CDR3 DNA sequence: TGTGCCATCAGTGAGTCGGGGGGACGAGTCGGGAACACTGAAGCTTTCTTT.

The sample holds a few counts of this clone. The rearrangement links TRBV5-6 to TRBJ2-2; D unclear. Germline-derived CDR1 and CDR2 are SGHDT and YYEEEE. Trimming took off 0 bases at V and 6 bases at J, with 9 bases between the two ends. This CDR3 contains 14 residues. This CDR3 reads CASSLGRVSGELFF. The DNA of the CDR3 is TGTGCCAGCAGCTTGGGGAGAGTGTCCGGGGAGCTGTTTTTT.

The CDR3 spells CASSLLAGGDNEQFF. The DNA of the CDR3 is TGTGCCAGCAGCCTTCTAGCGGGGGGCGATAATGAGCAGTTCTTC. The rearrangement uses TRBV4-2 and TRBJ2-1; 11 positions agree with TRBD2. Germline CDR1 LGHNA, CDR2 YNFKEQ. The CDR3 is 15 residues long. Trimming took 4 bases from V and 7 from J; bases not matched to a gene: 6.

This clone is a singleton in its sample. The chain has TRBV5-6 and TRBJ2-4; possible D gene TRBD1, 6 bases. The CDR3 totals 14 residues. Trimming took off 4 bases at V and 9 bases at J, with 17 bases between the two ends. The germline V gene has CDR1 SGHDT and CDR2 YYEEEE. The CDR3 is CASSSTMLGAIQYF. Here the CDR3 DNA reads TGTGCCAGCAGCAGTACTATGCTGGGGGCCATTCAGTACTTC.

The chain links TRBV5-8 to TRBJ2-5, with D maybe TRBD2 (5 bases). The CDR3 runs 15 residues. Deletions cut 2 bases from V and 5 bases from J, with 16 bases between. CDR1 and CDR2 from the germline V gene are SGHTS and YDEGEE. This CDR3 is CASSFLLGSPETQYF. CDR3 nucleotides: TGTGCCAGCAGCTTCTTACTAGGGTCTCCGGAGACCCAGTACTTC.

The CDR3 sequence: CASSILRIQETQYF. In DNA, the CDR3 is TGTGCCAGCAGCATCCTGCGGATCCAAGAGACCCAGTACTTC. The chain employs TRBV28 and TRBJ2-5; no firm D call. CDR1 is MDHEN and CDR2 is SYDVKM in the germline V gene. V dropped 6 bases and J dropped 1 base, with 12 bases sitting between them. The CDR3 consists of 14 residues.

The rearrangement links TRBV30 to TRBJ2-1; weak D call: TRBD1 (6 bases). Germline CDR1 reads GTSNPN; CDR2 reads SVGIG (reference sequence). CDR3 length equals 13 residues. V lost 4 bases and J lost 4, with 11 bases in between. CDR3 bases: TGTGCCTGGACAGGGGCAAGGTACAATGAGCAGTTCTTC. This gives the protein CAWTGARYNEQFF.

This sequence joins TRBV9 and TRBJ2-6; 7 bases are a match to TRBD2. From germline, CDR1 is SGDLS and CDR2 YYNGEE. V shed 0 bases, J shed 3 bases, and the junction held 12 bases outside the gene matches. The CDR3 has 19 amino acids. The CDR3 spells CASSVGSGGGHGGANVLTF. CDR3 sequence (DNA): TGTGCCAGCAGCGTAGGATCGGGGGGAGGGCACGGTGGGGCCAACGTCCTGACTTTC.

This clone appeared a few times. The chain couples TRBV2 to TRBJ1-3, with D perhaps TRBD1 (5 bases). Germline V gene sequence: CDR1 SNHLY, CDR2 FYNNEI. The CDR3 has 16 residues. With 4 bases removed from V and 0 bases from J, the gap between germline ends came to 13 bases. CDR3 in DNA: TGTGCCAGCAGTGCCCCGACAGTTATCTCTGGAAACACCATATATTTT. As protein: CASSAPTVISGNTIYF.

This clone has just a few counts. The chain links TRBV19 to TRBJ1-1, with a weak D call TRBD1 (5 bases). The V end was cut by 8 bases, the J end by 0 bases, with 16 bases between. The CDR3 consists of 15 residues. Germline lookup yields CDR1 LNHDA and CDR2 SQIVND (reference sequence). CDR3 amino acids: CASSIGGQVNTEAFF. CDR3 nucleotide sequence: TGTGCCAGTTCCATAGGCGGACAAGTGAACACTGAAGCTTTCTTT.

In nucleotides, the CDR3 is TGTGCCACCAGCAGCTACGGGACTAGCGGGAGGGCCGGGCAGTACTTC. Translation: CATSSYGTSGRAGQYF. The chain couples TRBV15 to TRBJ2-7; 16 bases match TRBD2. Germline V lookup: CDR1 LNHNV, CDR2 YYDKDF (reference sequence). This CDR3 region has 16 residues. Trimming at V came to 3 bases and at J to 9 bases, leaving 8 bases not matched to a gene.

J is TRBJ2-1 and V is TRBV11-3, with 14 bases aligning to TRBD2. This CDR3 is 20 amino acids long. The J segment lost 0 bases and the V segment lost 4 bases, leaving 11 bases of the junction unmatched. The germline V gene encodes CDR1 SGHNT and CDR2 YENEEA. The CDR3 loop reads CASSSPGLAGVLGSYNEQFF. CDR3 nucleotides: TGTGCCAGCAGCTCCCCGGGACTAGCGGGAGTCTTGGGCTCCTACAATGAGCAGTTCTTC. The full variable domain, in which reference TRBV11-3 and TRBJ2-1 provide the parts outside the CDR3, is EAGVVQSPRYKIIEKKQPVAFWCNPISGHNTLYWYLQNLGQGPELLIRYENEEAVDDSQLPKDRFSAERLKGVDSTLKIQPAELGDSAVYLCASSSPGLAGVLGSYNEQFFGPGTRLTVL.

This clone was observed a handful of times. The chain recombines TRBV11-2 with TRBJ2-5; weak D call: TRBD2 (6 bases). CDR3 size: 18 residues. The germline V and J ends were trimmed by 5 bases and 5 bases, with 27 bases remaining between them. Germline V gives CDR1 SGHAT, CDR2 FQNNGV. Here the CDR3 DNA reads TGTGCCAGCAGCACGATTCGACTAGATAATGTCAAAAGGGAGACCCAGTACTTC. It is translated as CASSTIRLDNVKRETQYF. The whole variable domain, filled in from reference TRBV11-2 and TRBJ2-5, reads EAGVAQSPRYKIIEKRQSVAFWCNPISGHATLYWYQQILGQGPKLLIQFQNNGVVDDSQLPKDRFSAERLKGVDSTLKIQPAKLEDSAVYLCASSTIRLDNVKRETQYFGPGTRLLVL.

DNA of the CDR3: TGTGCCAGCAGCCAAGAAAGCGGGGGTTGGTACGAGCAGTACTTC. Its protein is CASSQESGGWYEQYF. The chain joins TRBV14 to TRBJ2-7; 8 nucleotides line up with TRBD2. The CDR3 length is 15 residues. The J segment lost 4 bases and the V segment lost 0 bases, leaving 5 bases of the junction unmatched. Germline V lookup: CDR1 SGHDN, CDR2 FVKESK.

CDR3 sequence: CASSSLTGGPNYGYTF. DNA of the CDR3: TGTGCCAGTAGTAGCCTGACAGGGGGGCCCAACTATGGCTACACCTTC. The V and J genes are TRBV19 and TRBJ1-2; 9 bases fit TRBD1. The J segment lost 2 bases and the V segment lost 4 bases, leaving 8 bases of the junction unmatched. This CDR3 is built from 16 residues. Germline V CDR1 and CDR2: LNHDA, SQIVND (reference sequence).

With respect to this clone: The junction shows a germline mismatch at one end, possibly a read error. This CDR3 is CAWSVGVAGTFGTYNGQFF. For the CDR3, the DNA is TGTGCCTGGAGTGTCGGGGTAGCGGGGACGTTCGGCACCTACAATGGGCAGTTCTTC. The V and J genes are TRBV30 and TRBJ2-1, with 8 bases lining up with TRBD2. The germline gives CDR1 GTSNPN, CDR2 SVGIG (reference sequence). The CDR3 is made up of 19 amino acids.

The chain couples TRBV28 to TRBJ2-3; 8 positions agree with TRBD2. CDR1 and CDR2 (germline): MDHEN, SYDVKM. This CDR3 contains 17 residues. Germline trimming cut 7 bases from V and 2 bases from J; bases unmatched to any gene: 14. DNA for the CDR3: TGTGCCAGCACTCTCCCCGTGGCGGGGGGCCCCACAGATACGCAGTATTTT. It encodes CASTLPVAGGPTDTQYF.

The chain combines TRBV7-8 with TRBJ2-7, with TRBD2 identical over 7 bases. The CDR3 loop spans 12 amino acids. J gave up 5 bases and V 11 bases, and 9 bases lay outside the gene matches. Germline loops: CDR1 SGHVS, CDR2 FQNEAQ. CDR3 amino acids: CAGRGRGDEQYF. The CDR3 nucleotides read TGTGCCGGGCGGGGGAGGGGTGACGAGCAGTACTTC.

The chain carries TRBV4-1 and TRBJ2-7, with 7 bases aligning to TRBD2. V shed 0 bases and J 3 bases; nucleotides not matched to a gene: 14. The CDR3 contains 18 residues. Germline assignment: CDR1 MGHRA and CDR2 YSYEKL. The CDR3 coding sequence is TGCGCCAGCAGCCAAGATAGATGGCGGGAGTCTGTGAGCTACGAGCAGTACTTC. Encoded protein: CASSQDRWRESVSYEQYF.

The sample holds a few counts of this clone. V gene TRBV11-2 combines with J gene TRBJ2-5, with TRBD2 matching 9 bases. The J call may be faulty, since TRBJ2-7 better matches the DNA end. The germline V gene has CDR1 SGHAT and CDR2 FQNNGV. This CDR3 region has 16 residues. The CDR3 DNA follows: TGTGCCAGCAGCTTAGGCGGGACTAGCCTTTCCTACGAGCAGTACTTC. Its protein product is CASSLGGTSLSYEQYF.

This sequence joins TRBV7-9 and TRBJ2-5, with TRBD2 identical over 8 bases. CDR3 length: 16 residues. With V trimmed by 5 bases and J by 5 bases, 13 bases remained unmatched. Germline lookup yields CDR1 SEHNR and CDR2 FQNEAQ (reference sequence). CDR3 bases: TGTGCCAGCAGCCCGAGGGTAGCGGGAAGATGGGAGACCCAGTACTTC. It encodes CASSPRVAGRWETQYF.

CDR3 residues: CASRDTRDSEKLFF. The CDR3 DNA follows: TGTGCCAGCAGGGATACCCGGGACAGTGAAAAACTGTTTTTT. This chain links TRBV6-5 with TRBJ1-4; 7 nucleotides agree with TRBD1. The CDR3 extends over 14 amino acids. Per germline, CDR1 MNHEY and CDR2 SVGAGI. J gave up 7 bases and V 6 bases, and 8 bases lay outside the gene matches.

This chain joins TRBV12-2 and TRBJ2-7; TRBD1, as called in the table, went unchecked against the DNA. TRBV12-2 is noted as a pseudogene. There are 15 residues in the CDR3. Written as DNA, the CDR3 is TGTGCAAGTCGCTGGGACAGGGTAGATTCGTACGAGCAGTACTTC. Translation gives CASRWDRVDSYEQYF.

The gene calls are TRBV6-5 and TRBJ1-3; D gene unclear. Between the trimmed V and J ends, which lost 2 bases and 4 bases, there was a span of 6 bases. This CDR3 spans 13 amino acids. Looked up from germline, CDR1 is MNHEY and CDR2 is SVGAGI. The CDR3 DNA reads TGTGCCAGCAGTTACCCGGGGGGAAACACCATATATTTT. Translation gives CASSYPGGNTIYF.

The chain combines TRBV7-2 with TRBJ2-7, with D possibly TRBD1 on 5 matching bases. The V end was cut by 8 bases, the J end by 8 bases, with 13 bases between. Germline CDR1 SGHTA, CDR2 FQGNSA. The CDR3 has 11 amino acids. Here the CDR3 DNA reads TGTGCCAGCGGCCAGGGTAAGAAGCAGTACTTC. Translated: CASGQGKKQYF.